This TCR beta chain was recovered during a study of T-cell memory formation after mild COVID-19. Whole-study results and caveats: CM and EM subsets held most contracting CD4+ clones; EMRA held CD8+ ones.

This clonotype was counted many times. Its antigen is not known. The junction had 5 bases not matched to a gene; V was cut back by 1 base and J by 0 bases. This CDR3 has 17 residues. Germline values: CDR1 SGHTA, CDR2 FQGNSA. TCRdb ran MiXCR on the 5' RACE reads and lists one entry per CDR3 protein. This repertoire shows about 410,000 distinct CDR3 sequences, about 22% found once; its top ten account for around 13%. The sequence was obtained from an adult woman who had mild COVID-19 (a few samples of this study predate the infection). Cell type and time point are not known. The chain recombines TRBV7-2 with TRBJ2-2; 7 nucleotides line up with TRBD1. The specimen was PBMCs or a T cell subset sorted from them (not recorded which). CDR3: CASSLVAGGANTGELFF. The DNA for the CDR3 is TGTGCCAGCAGCTTAGTGGCAGGGGGAGCGAACACCGGGGAGCTGTTTTTT. The full variable domain, in which reference TRBV7-2 and TRBJ2-2 provide the parts outside the CDR3, is GAGVSQSPSNKVTEKGKDVELRCDPISGHTALYWYRQSLGQGLEFLIYFQGNSAPDKSGLPSDRFSAERTGGSVSTLTIQRTQQEDSAVYLCASSLVAGGANTGELFFGEGSRLTVL.